This entry features one TCR beta chain sequence. What it binds is unknown. The data belong to a study of CD8+ T cells in alopecia areata. Investigators isolated RNA and reverse transcribed it into cDNA to act as the sequencing template. Sequenced by immunoSEQ multiplex PCR; TCRdb stores in-frame clones only, minus some. The sample contains some 120,000 clones, about 51% of which appear only once. This CDR3 is 10 amino acids long. Trimming stripped 4 bases from V and 7 bases from J, with 8 bases between. Looked up from germline, CDR1 is SQVTM and CDR2 is ANQGSEA. General study points: Normal scalp had lower clonality than lesional scalp, with alopecia totalis/universalis lesions showing this most strongly.

Investigators sorted PBMCs to obtain both CD4+ and CD8+ T cells. The receptor comes from a human donor with alopecia areata. The sequenced sample was NKG2D-low CD8+ T cells sorted from blood. The chain joins TRBV29-1 to TRBJ2-7, with D unclear. CDR3 sequence reads: CSVVEREQYF. CDR3 nucleotide sequence: TGCAGCGTTGTAGAAAGGGAGCAGTACTTC.